Here is one TCR beta chain with its context. How the authors handled the data: Nucleated cell counts were estimated from reference gene primer amplification. Sequencing used immunoSEQ multiplex PCR; TCRdb keeps in-frame clones, though not all of them. V and J calls and clone size are as listed in that table; D and trimming were resolved from the DNA. Here the sample spans over 55,000 clones, roughly 83% being singletons. The data derive from a study of blood T cell repertoires in COVID-19. About the study: Whether acute or convalescent, the COVID-19 samples came from the United States, Italy and Spain. In each case, the material was cDNA or gDNA derived from T cells, B-cell-depleted T cells, or PBMCs.

The receptor was isolated from a middle-aged man with active COVID-19. The sample taken for sequencing was peripheral blood.

The CDR3: CASRANSGNTIYF. Written as DNA, the CDR3 is TGTGCCAGCAGGGCCAACTCTGGAAACACCATATATTTT. The chain recombines TRBV11-3 with TRBJ1-3; D remains ambiguous. In germline, CDR1 is SGHNT, CDR2 YENEEA. The CDR3 covers 13 residues. V dropped 6 bases and J dropped 0 bases, with 6 bases sitting between them.